Below are 27 T cell receptor beta chains sequenced from a single sample in a study of a mutant IDH1 vaccine in newly diagnosed glioma. No antigen has been assigned to these receptors. The table came from immunoSEQ multiplex PCR; TCRdb's copy has only in-frame clones and leaves some out. This table has tens of thousands of clones, about four fifths appearing once. As to time point: week 23, last vaccination. Each dose of the vaccine consisted of 300 ug of mutant IDH1 20-mer peptide, with topical imiquimod. Sequenced material: PBMCs, taken from a glioma patient whose treatment included an IDH1 peptide vaccine. The receptors originated from a man aged 40-50 years with glioma.

The gene calls are TRBV2 and TRBJ2-1, with D perhaps TRBD2 (6 bases). The CDR3 runs to 12 residues. Per germline, CDR1 SNHLY and CDR2 FYNNEI. Deletions cut 6 bases from V and 6 bases from J, with 9 bases between. The CDR3 sequence: CASRGSGNEQFF. The CDR3 nucleotides are TGTGCCAGCAGGGGTAGCGGCAATGAGCAGTTCTTC.

This clone was observed a few times. V is TRBV9 and J is TRBJ1-6; D gene unclear. The germline gives CDR1 SGDLS, CDR2 YYNGEE. V lost 1 base, J lost 5 bases, and 7 bases lay in between. This CDR3 is built from 14 residues. CDR3 amino acids: CASSVLQDNSPLHF. CDR3 DNA: TGTGCCAGCAGCGTACTACAAGATAATTCACCCCTCCACTTT.

This clone was seen just once. The chain couples TRBV7-8 to TRBJ2-3; TRBD2 agrees at 9 bases. V was clipped by 5 bases and J by 5 bases; unmatched bases: 11. Germline V gene data show CDR1 as SGHVS and CDR2 as FQNEAQ. The CDR3 contains 16 residues. CDR3 residues: CASSLRRGGSRDTQYF. As DNA, the CDR3 is TGTGCCAGCAGCCTACGGCGGGGGGGGTCGAGAGATACGCAGTATTTT.

The chain links TRBV6-1 to TRBJ1-5; no firm D call. The CDR3 runs 15 residues. Trimming removed 0 bases at V and 4 bases at J, with 10 bases between. In germline, CDR1 is MNHNS, CDR2 SASEGT. The CDR3 loop reads CASSEAPHRNQPQHF. The CDR3 DNA follows: TGTGCCAGCAGTGAAGCCCCCCACAGAAATCAGCCCCAGCATTTT.

This chain connects TRBV30 to TRBJ2-1; 8 bases agree with TRBD2. The CDR3 is 14 amino acids. J was trimmed by 9 bases and V by 0 bases; bases with no gene match: 7. Germline CDR1 reads GTSNPN; CDR2 reads SVGIG (reference sequence). This chain's CDR3 is CAWSVRGGGLEQFF. In nucleotides, the CDR3 is TGTGCCTGGAGTGTACGGGGGGGCGGGCTTGAGCAGTTCTTC.

The chain recombines TRBV6-5 with TRBJ1-5; D is possibly TRBD1 (5 bases). Looked up from germline, CDR1 is MNHEY and CDR2 is SVGAGI. CDR3 length equals 13 residues. Trimming pared 6 bases from V and 9 bases from J, leaving 15 bases between. The CDR3 reads CASSLGARGPQHF. In DNA form, the CDR3 reads TGTGCCAGCAGCCTCGGGGCCCGCGGGCCCCAGCATTTT.

This clone was counted once. The chain has TRBV10-3 and TRBJ2-5, with D possibly matching TRBD2 (6 bases). Germline CDR1 reads ENHRY; CDR2 reads SYGVKD. The ends were cut back, 0 bases at V and 2 bases at J, with 10 bases in the middle. CDR3 size: 15 residues. CDR3 in DNA: TGTGCCATCAGTGAGTCCGCCGCGGGGCAAGAGACCCAGTACTTC. Translated: CAISESAAGQETQYF.

The chain employs TRBV6-1 and TRBJ1-5; 7 bases align to TRBD1. Trimming cost V 2 bases and J 2 bases; bases outside gene matches: 0. This CDR3 is built from 14 residues. Germline V gene lookup returns CDR1 MNHNS and CDR2 SASEGT. The CDR3 protein is CASSEQGGNQPQHF. The CDR3, as DNA: TGTGCCAGCAGTGAACAGGGGGGCAATCAGCCCCAGCATTTT.

The V and J genes are TRBV18 and TRBJ1-4, with D tentatively TRBD1 (5 bases). From germline, CDR1 is KGHSH and CDR2 LQKENI. The V gene lost 3 bases and the J gene lost 2 bases, with 10 bases spanning the gap. The CDR3 has 15 residues. The CDR3 sequence: CASSPAGLTNEKLFF. CDR3 in DNA: TGTGCCAGCTCACCGGCGGGGCTTACTAATGAAAAACTGTTTTTT.

In DNA form, the CDR3 reads TGTGCCATCAGTGATCCCAGGACAGGAAGATTGAACACTGAAGCTTTCTTT. Translation gives CAISDPRTGRLNTEAFF. The chain has TRBV10-3 and TRBJ1-1; 7 bases align to TRBD1. V gave up 3 bases and J gave up 0 bases; unmatched junction bases: 10. The germline V gene has CDR1 ENHRY and CDR2 SYGVKD. This CDR3 region has 17 residues.

This rearrangement joins TRBV5-6 to TRBJ2-2, with D tentatively TRBD2 (6 bases). This CDR3 is 15 amino acids long. Trimming took 0 bases from V and 5 from J, leaving 11 bases between them. Per germline, CDR1 SGHDT and CDR2 YYEEEE. This chain's CDR3 is CASSLVGGGTGELFF. DNA of the CDR3: TGTGCCAGCAGCTTGGTGGGAGGAGGTACCGGGGAGCTGTTTTTT.

This clone appeared a single time. The chain combines TRBV4-1 with TRBJ1-3, with 8 bases that match TRBD1. Per germline, CDR1 MGHRA and CDR2 YSYEKL. V dropped 1 base and J dropped 6; count of bases not matched to a gene: 8. This CDR3 is 16 amino acids long. The CDR3 DNA follows: TGCGCCAGCAGCCAAGTCTCAGGGACAGGCCCAAACACCATATATTTT. Translated: CASSQVSGTGPNTIYF.

This chain links TRBV5-6 with TRBJ1-1; no firm D call. V was clipped by 1 base and J by 4 bases, with 14 bases between them. Per germline, CDR1 SGHDT and CDR2 YYEEEE. The CDR3 runs 15 residues. CDR3 sequence (DNA): TGTGCCAGCAGCTTGTTAACCCTCGTAGGCACTGAAGCTTTCTTT. It yields the protein CASSLLTLVGTEAFF.

The V and J genes are TRBV7-9 and TRBJ1-1; D perhaps matches TRBD1 (6 bases). Germline V gene lookup returns CDR1 SEHNR and CDR2 FQNEAQ (reference sequence). The CDR3 is 13 residues long. The germline V and J ends were trimmed by 2 bases and 6 bases, with 10 bases remaining between them. CDR3 in DNA: TGTGCCAGCAGCTTATTGGGGGGCGCTGAAGCTTTCTTT. It translates to CASSLLGGAEAFF.

The chain employs TRBV5-6 and TRBJ1-2; D not resolved. CDR1 SGHDT and CDR2 YYEEEE come from the germline V gene. There are 14 residues in the CDR3. Between the trimmed V and J ends, which lost 1 base and 6 bases, there was a span of 13 bases. Written as DNA, the CDR3 is TGTGCCAGCAGCTTGACGCAACGGGAAAATGGCTACACCTTC. As protein: CASSLTQRENGYTF.

The rearrangement joins TRBV25-1 to TRBJ1-1; D uncertain. This CDR3 is 14 amino acids long. The germline CDR1 and CDR2 sequences are MGHDK and SYGVNS. V lost 4 bases and J 0 bases, leaving 9 bases between the germline ends. CDR3 region: CASSAGSLNTEAFF. Here the CDR3 DNA reads TGTGCCAGCAGTGCCGGGTCATTGAACACTGAAGCTTTCTTT.

J is TRBJ2-7 and V is TRBV2; 10 bases match TRBD2. J lost 4 bases, V lost 5 bases, and 5 bases had no gene match. Germline V gene lookup returns CDR1 SNHLY and CDR2 FYNNEI. This CDR3 contains 14 residues. The CDR3 protein is CASSLAGARYEQYF. The CDR3 nucleotides are TGTGCCAGCAGTCTAGCGGGGGCCCGGTACGAGCAGTACTTC.

The J gene is TRBJ1-2, the V gene TRBV30, with D possibly TRBD1 on 5 matching bases. Germline loops: CDR1 GTSNPN, CDR2 SVGIG (reference sequence). Trimming shortened V by 1 base and J by 7 bases, and 19 bases separated the two germline ends. The CDR3 is 15 residues long. CDR3 sequence: CAWSDFRAGRGGYTF. CDR3 bases: TGTGCCTGGAGTGACTTTAGGGCAGGGAGGGGTGGCTACACCTTC.

The gene calls are TRBV9 and TRBJ2-7; perhaps TRBD1 as D (6 bases). Trimming shortened V by 0 bases and J by 0 bases, and 7 bases separated the two germline ends. Germline V gene lookup returns CDR1 SGDLS and CDR2 YYNGEE. This CDR3 has 14 residues. The CDR3 DNA is TGTGCCAGCAGCGTAGGACAGGCCTCCTACGAGCAGTACTTC. Translating gives CASSVGQASYEQYF.

This clone has more than one count but fewer than ten. The rearrangement joins TRBV30 to TRBJ1-2; 8 nucleotides align to TRBD1. This CDR3 comprises 14 residues. Germline lookup yields CDR1 GTSNPN and CDR2 SVGIG (reference sequence). Trimming took 2 bases from V and 4 from J; bases not matched to a gene: 6. CDR3 in amino acids: CAWSFQGAGYGYTF. DNA of the CDR3: TGTGCCTGGAGTTTCCAGGGGGCGGGCTATGGCTACACCTTC.

The rearrangement joins TRBV10-3 to TRBJ2-1; no clear D gene. CDR1 is ENHRY and CDR2 is SYGVKD in the germline V gene. The CDR3 runs 11 residues. The V and J ends lost 1 base and 7 bases respectively, with 2 bases between them. The CDR3 DNA follows: TGTGCCATCAGTGAGTTTAATGAGCAGTTCTTC. Protein: CAISEFNEQFF.

The chain recombines TRBV9 with TRBJ2-7; TRBD1 matches 8 bases. The J segment lost 1 base and the V segment lost 3 bases, leaving 6 bases of the junction unmatched. Germline-derived CDR1 and CDR2 are SGDLS and YYNGEE. CDR3 size: 15 residues. As DNA, the CDR3 is TGTGCCAGCAGCGCAGCGACAGGGGCGTCCTACGAGCAGTACTTC. Amino acids: CASSAATGASYEQYF.

This chain connects TRBV4-2 to TRBJ1-5; no firm D call. This CDR3 contains 15 residues. Trimming stripped 0 bases from V and 5 bases from J, with 11 bases between. Looked up from germline, CDR1 is LGHNA and CDR2 is YNFKEQ. CDR3 region: CASSQDSAADQPQHF. Here the CDR3 DNA reads TGTGCCAGCAGCCAAGATTCGGCAGCGGATCAGCCCCAGCATTTT.

The chain carries TRBV19 and TRBJ1-5; 11 nucleotides match TRBD1. V shed 7 bases, J shed 6 bases, and the junction held 8 bases outside the gene matches. Germline V gives CDR1 LNHDA, CDR2 SQIVND (reference sequence). CDR3 length equals 15 residues. This CDR3 is CASIGDRGGSQPQHF. The CDR3 nucleotides read TGTGCCAGTATCGGGGACAGGGGGGGTAGTCAGCCCCAGCATTTT.

The chain has TRBV18 and TRBJ2-7; maybe TRBD1 (6 bases). Germline values: CDR1 KGHSH, CDR2 LQKENI. V gave up 4 bases and J gave up 5 bases, with 6 bases separating them. The CDR3 runs to 11 residues. The CDR3 DNA reads as TGTGCCAGCTCACAGGGGGACGAGCAGTACTTC. It encodes CASSQGDEQYF.

CDR3 loop: CASSDQGLNEQFF. For the CDR3, the DNA is TGTGCCAGCAGTGACCAGGGTCTAAATGAGCAGTTCTTC. The chain links TRBV2 to TRBJ2-1; tentative D call: TRBD1 (5 bases). Looked up from germline, CDR1 is SNHLY and CDR2 is FYNNEI. CDR3 size: 13 residues. The V end lost 3 bases, the J end lost 7 bases, and 10 bases lay between the germline ends. The full variable domain, with the rest looked up from reference TRBV2 and TRBJ2-1, is EPEVTQTPSHQVTQMGQEVILRCVPISNHLYFYWYRQILGQKVEFLVSFYNNEISEKSEIFDDQFSVERPDGSNFTLKIRSTKLEDSAMYFCASSDQGLNEQFFGPGTRLTVL.

The gene calls are TRBV7-8 and TRBJ2-4; D not resolved. Germline-derived CDR1 and CDR2 are SGHVS and FQNEAQ. V was pared by 1 base and J by 1 base, with 8 bases between. The CDR3 is 15 residues long. The CDR3 bases are TGTGCCAGCAGCTTAGTAGGTGGGGCCAAAAACATTCAGTACTTC. It encodes CASSLVGGAKNIQYF.